The 7 T cell receptor beta chains presented below share a single source sample, sequenced in a study of technical replicates of blood from a handful of donors. The protocol was immunoSEQ multiplex PCR, while the TCRdb copy is restricted to in-frame clones and leaves out a portion. The sample includes about 83,000 clones, roughly 92% of them seen just once. Sample: T cells isolated from PBMCs. The receptors here all came from a human donor in good health.

This chain connects TRBV10-3 to TRBJ1-1; perhaps TRBD1 as D (5 bases). Trimming stripped 3 bases from V and 5 bases from J, with 19 bases between. Germline CDR1 ENHRY, CDR2 SYGVKD. The CDR3 covers 16 residues. The CDR3 bases are TGTGCCATCAGTGAACAGGATCGGGTAGCGGGAACTGAAGCTTTCTTT. Its translation is CAISEQDRVAGTEAFF.

This clone was seen just once. J is TRBJ1-2 and V is TRBV27; weak D call: TRBD1 (5 bases). Germline V gene data show CDR1 as MNHEY and CDR2 as SMNVEV (reference sequence). The CDR3 has 14 amino acids. Trimming took 2 bases from V and 8 from J, leaving 15 bases between them. The CDR3 here is CASSLVGGSGGYTF. In DNA, the CDR3 is TGTGCCAGCAGTTTAGTCGGGGGGTCGGGGGGCTACACCTTC.

The gene calls are TRBV5-4 and TRBJ2-3; the D gene is possibly TRBD2 (5 bases). The CDR3 contains 12 residues. Germline values: CDR1 SGHNT, CDR2 YYREEE (reference sequence). V was pared by 5 bases and J by 6 bases, with 10 bases between. The CDR3 protein is CASRRDWDTQYF. CDR3 bases: TGTGCCAGCAGACGGGATTGGGATACGCAGTATTTT. Together with reference TRBV5-4 and TRBJ2-3, the CDR3 gives the full variable domain: ETGVTQSPTHLIKTRGQQVTLRCSSQSGHNTVSWYQQALGQGPQFIFQYYREEENGRGNFPPRFSGLQFPNYSSELNVNALELDDSALYLCASRRDWDTQYFGPGTRLTVL.

The J gene is TRBJ2-1, the V gene TRBV4-1; 10 bases are shared with TRBD2. The V gene end was trimmed by 4 bases and the J gene end by 11 bases; junction bases not matched to a gene: 11. The germline V gene encodes CDR1 MGHRA and CDR2 YSYEKL. The CDR3 has 15 amino acids. In nucleotides, the CDR3 is TGCGCCAGCAGCCCTAGGACTAGCGGTGGGATCAAGCAGTTCTTC. This gives the protein CASSPRTSGGIKQFF.

This clone was recorded only once. V usage is TRBV5-1 and J usage is TRBJ1-1, with 9 bases fitting TRBD1. Germline V gene sequence: CDR1 SGHRS, CDR2 YFSETQ. The CDR3 is made up of 15 amino acids. J gave up 3 bases and V 4 bases, and 7 bases lay outside the gene matches. The CDR3: CASSRETGGDTEAFF. The CDR3 DNA reads TGCGCCAGCAGCCGAGAGACAGGGGGGGACACTGAAGCTTTCTTT.

In DNA, the CDR3 is TGCGCCAGCAGCCTAGGACTCGAAGGTCAGCCCCAGCATTTT. Protein sequence: CASSLGLEGQPQHF. The chain uses TRBV5-1 and TRBJ1-5; D uncertain. Germline CDR1 reads SGHRS; CDR2 reads YFSETQ. Deletions cut 4 bases from V and 6 bases from J, with 14 bases between. This CDR3 is 14 amino acids long.

The chain has TRBV25-1 and TRBJ2-7; 7 nucleotides agree with TRBD2. Germline V gene lookup returns CDR1 MGHDK and CDR2 SYGVNS. The CDR3 is 14 amino acids. The J segment lost 4 bases and the V segment lost 3 bases, leaving 6 bases of the junction unmatched. This CDR3 is CASSEHGGSYEQYF. CDR3 coding DNA: TGTGCCAGCAGTGAGCATGGCGGGAGTTACGAGCAGTACTTC.